Presented here are 15 T cell receptor beta chains from one specimen sequenced in a study of CD8+CD57+ T cells in acquired aplastic anemia. CDR3 and TCR beta VDJ profiling relied on a genomic DNA template. TCRdb re-analysed the reads in MiXCR, keeping a single row per CDR3 protein. The repertoire includes about 190,000 distinct CDR3 sequences, under 70% of them detected once, and around 46% sits in the top ten. The material sequenced was sorted CD4+, CD8+, or CD8+CD57+ T cells (not recorded which) from PBMCs. Source of these receptors: a human donor with severe aplastic anemia or a healthy control (not recorded which).

This clonotype has just a few counts. This is likely a read error, given that the CDR3 carries no conserved phenylalanine or tryptophan at its end. The V and J genes are TRBV6-1 and TRBJ2-7, with TRBD1 matching 8 bases. In germline, CDR1 is MNHNS, CDR2 SASEGT. The CDR3 totals 13 residues. The V gene end was trimmed by 4 bases and the J gene end by 3 bases; junction bases not matched to a gene: 2. As DNA, the CDR3 is TGTGCCAGCAGTGGCGGGACAGGCTACGAGCAGTACCTC. Its protein is CASSGGTGYEQYL.

This chain connects TRBV7-9 to TRBJ2-3; 12 bases match TRBD2. V was pared by 4 bases and J by 0 bases, with 8 bases of the junction left unmatched. The CDR3 contains 18 residues. From germline, CDR1 is SEHNR and CDR2 FQNEAQ (reference sequence). The CDR3 nucleotides are TGTGCCAGCAGCTCGAAGACTAGCGGGAGCGTTAGCACAGATACGCAGTATTTT. Residues: CASSSKTSGSVSTDTQYF.

This clonotype was recorded only once. The V call is TRBV11-2, the J call TRBJ2-1; D is possibly TRBD1 (6 bases). Trimming removed 5 bases at V and 9 bases at J, with 11 bases between. Germline loops: CDR1 SGHAT, CDR2 FQNNGV. This CDR3 spans 12 amino acids. CDR3 region: CASSPRGSEQFF. The DNA of the CDR3 is TGTGCCAGCAGCCCCAGGGGTAGTGAGCAGTTCTTC.

This chain joins TRBV15 and TRBJ2-3, with TRBD1 as a possible D gene (5 bases). Germline V CDR1 and CDR2: LNHNV, YYDKDF (reference sequence). V lost 5 bases, J lost 2 bases, and 8 bases lay in between. The CDR3 length is 13 residues. The CDR3 sequence: CATSQQDTDTQYF. DNA for the CDR3: TGTGCCACCAGCCAACAGGACACAGATACGCAGTATTTT.

The chain carries TRBV2 and TRBJ2-7; 7 nucleotides agree with TRBD2. CDR3 length: 14 amino acids. Germline CDR1 and CDR2: SNHLY and FYNNEI. V trimming: 8 bases; J trimming: 6 bases; junction bases outside the gene matches: 13. Here the CDR3 reads CASCYTGEGFEQYF. As DNA, the CDR3 is TGTGCCAGCTGCTACACGGGGGAGGGATTCGAGCAGTACTTC.

This clonotype occurred once. The chain joins TRBV24-1 to TRBJ1-4, with 9 bases identical to TRBD1. The germline V gene has CDR1 KGHDR and CDR2 SFDVKD. There are 15 residues in the CDR3. The V and J ends lost 4 bases and 4 bases, in that order; junction bases with no gene match: 3. The CDR3 nucleotides read TGTGCCACCAGTGACGTGACAGGGGGTAATGAAAAACTGTTTTTT. It is translated as CATSDVTGGNEKLFF.

This clonotype was seen a handful of times. The J gene is TRBJ2-7, the V gene TRBV15, with TRBD1 matching over 8 bases. The CDR3 runs 15 residues. Germline lookup yields CDR1 LNHNV and CDR2 YYDKDF (reference sequence). V shed 0 bases and J 4 bases; nucleotides not matched to a gene: 5. This CDR3 is CATSRDQGAPYEQYF. The CDR3 DNA reads as TGTGCCACCAGCAGAGATCAGGGGGCCCCATACGAGCAGTACTTC. Full variable domain (outside the CDR3, taken from reference TRBV15 and TRBJ2-7): DAMVIQNPRYQVTQFGKPVTLSCSQTLNHNVMYWYQQKSSQAPKLLFHYYDKDFNNEADTPDNFQSRRPNTSFCFLDIRSPGLGDTAMYLCATSRDQGAPYEQYFGPGTRLTVT.

The V call is TRBV2, the J call TRBJ1-5, with 7 positions matching TRBD1. J gave up 5 bases and V 6 bases, and 13 bases lay outside the gene matches. Germline V gives CDR1 SNHLY, CDR2 FYNNEI. The CDR3 totals 16 residues. CDR3 DNA: TGTGCCAGCAGGTTCGGGTTAGGGGGCGCGGATCAGCCCCAGCATTTT. As protein: CASRFGLGGADQPQHF.

This clonotype appeared a single time. The chain uses TRBV15 and TRBJ2-2; 13 bases fit TRBD2. The ends lost 3 bases at V and 6 bases at J; junction bases unmatched: 4. CDR1 and CDR2 from the germline V gene are LNHNV and YYDKDF (reference sequence). The CDR3 covers 16 residues. CDR3 amino acids: CATSSETSGGAGELFF. The CDR3 nucleotides read TGTGCCACCAGCAGTGAAACTAGCGGGGGGGCCGGGGAGCTGTTTTTT. Full variable domain (rest looked up from reference TRBV15 and TRBJ2-2): DAMVIQNPRYQVTQFGKPVTLSCSQTLNHNVMYWYQQKSSQAPKLLFHYYDKDFNNEADTPDNFQSRRPNTSFCFLDIRSPGLGDTAMYLCATSSETSGGAGELFFGEGSRLTVL.

Only a few counts were recorded for this clonotype. V usage is TRBV15 and J usage is TRBJ1-2; the D gene is possibly TRBD1 (5 bases). The CDR3 is 15 residues long. V gave up 0 bases and J gave up 6 bases, with 14 bases separating them. Germline loops: CDR1 LNHNV, CDR2 YYDKDF (reference sequence). As DNA, the CDR3 is TGTGCCACCAGCAGAGATGGATGGGGGTCAGATGGCTACACCTTC. Translation gives CATSRDGWGSDGYTF.

This clonotype was counted once. This rearrangement joins TRBV20-1 to TRBJ2-7, with 9 bases that match TRBD2. The CDR3 extends over 16 amino acids. Losses at the gene ends were 7 bases for V and 0 bases for J; bases not matched to a gene: 13. Germline V gene lookup returns CDR1 DFQATT and CDR2 SNEGSKA (reference sequence). Written as DNA, the CDR3 is TGCAGTGTCGCTCTCCTTCGGACTAGCGTCTCCTACGAGCAGTACTTC. Residues: CSVALLRTSVSYEQYF.

The V and J genes are TRBV7-9 and TRBJ2-2; D unresolved. Germline values: CDR1 SEHNR, CDR2 FQNEAQ (reference sequence). Trimming removed 2 bases at V and 4 bases at J, with 8 bases between. CDR3 size: 14 residues. CDR3 sequence (DNA): TGTGCCAGCAGCTTAAATCCTAGCACCGGGGAGCTGTTTTTT. Translating it yields CASSLNPSTGELFF.

A remark on this clonotype: Germline is not matched at one junction end, which may reflect a read error. This chain uses TRBV6-4 with TRBJ1-5; 9 bases map to TRBD1. Germline V lookup: CDR1 MRHNA, CDR2 SNTAGT. CDR3 length: 17 amino acids. CDR3 sequence: CAISELGTGREHQPQHF. The DNA of the CDR3 is TGTGCCATCAGTGAACTGGGGACAGGGAGGGAGCATCAGCCCCAGCATTTT.

J is TRBJ1-2 and V is TRBV20-1, with D unclear. The germline V and J ends were trimmed by 3 bases and 4 bases, with 9 bases remaining between them. This CDR3 has 12 amino acids. CDR1 is DFQATT, CDR2 SNEGSKA, per germline (reference sequence). As DNA, the CDR3 is TGCAGTGCTAGTGACACCTCCTATGGCTACACCTTC. Its protein product is CSASDTSYGYTF.

This rearrangement joins TRBV7-2 to TRBJ2-7; a possible D gene is TRBD1 (6 bases). The germline V gene encodes CDR1 SGHTA and CDR2 FQGNSA. Trimming took off 5 bases at V and 5 bases at J, with 13 bases between the two ends. This CDR3 is 13 amino acids long. CDR3 sequence: CASSLGGWDEQYF. The CDR3 DNA reads as TGTGCCAGCAGCCTAGGGGGATGGGACGAGCAGTACTTC.